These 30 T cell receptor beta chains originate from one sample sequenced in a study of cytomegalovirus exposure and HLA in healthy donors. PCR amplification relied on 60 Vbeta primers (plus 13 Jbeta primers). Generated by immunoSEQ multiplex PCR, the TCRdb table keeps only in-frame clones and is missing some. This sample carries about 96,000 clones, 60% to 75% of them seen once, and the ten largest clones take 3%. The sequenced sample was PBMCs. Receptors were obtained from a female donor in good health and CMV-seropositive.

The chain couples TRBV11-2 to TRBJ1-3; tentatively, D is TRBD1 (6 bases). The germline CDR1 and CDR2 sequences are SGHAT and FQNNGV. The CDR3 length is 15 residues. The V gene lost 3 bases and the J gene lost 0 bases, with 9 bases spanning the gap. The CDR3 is CASSFPQGSGNTIYF. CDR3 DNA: TGTGCCAGCAGCTTCCCACAGGGCTCTGGAAACACCATATATTTT.

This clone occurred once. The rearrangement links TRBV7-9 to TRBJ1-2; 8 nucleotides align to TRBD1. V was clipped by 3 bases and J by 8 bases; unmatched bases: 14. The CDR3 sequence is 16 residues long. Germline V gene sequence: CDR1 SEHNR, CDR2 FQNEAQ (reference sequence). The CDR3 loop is CASSFPPWQGASGYTF. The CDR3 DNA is TGTGCCAGCAGCTTTCCTCCTTGGCAGGGGGCCAGCGGCTACACCTTC.

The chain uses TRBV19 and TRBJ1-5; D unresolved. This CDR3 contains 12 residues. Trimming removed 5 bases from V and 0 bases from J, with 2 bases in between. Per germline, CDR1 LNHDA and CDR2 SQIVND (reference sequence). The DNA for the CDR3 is TGTGCCAGTAGTTATAGCAATCAGCCCCAGCATTTT. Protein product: CASSYSNQPQHF.

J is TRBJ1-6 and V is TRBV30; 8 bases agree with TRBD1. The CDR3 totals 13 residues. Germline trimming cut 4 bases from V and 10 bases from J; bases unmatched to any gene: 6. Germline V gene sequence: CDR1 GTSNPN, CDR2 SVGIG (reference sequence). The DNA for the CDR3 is TGTGCCTGGATGCAGGGGGCAAGATCACCCCTCCACTTT. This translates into CAWMQGARSPLHF.

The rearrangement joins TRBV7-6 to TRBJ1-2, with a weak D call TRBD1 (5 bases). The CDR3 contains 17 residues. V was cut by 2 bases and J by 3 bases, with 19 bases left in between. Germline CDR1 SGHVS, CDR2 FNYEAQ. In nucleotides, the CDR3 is TGTGCCAGCAGCTTAAGGCCCGGTCGGCAGGGTTACTATGGCTACACCTTC. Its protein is CASSLRPGRQGYYGYTF. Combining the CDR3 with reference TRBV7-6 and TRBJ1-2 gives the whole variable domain GAGVSQSPRYKVTKRGQDVALRCDPISGHVSLYWYRQALGQGPEFLTYFNYEAQQDKSGLPNDRFSAERPEGSISTLTIQRTEQRDSAMYRCASSLRPGRQGYYGYTFGSGTRLTVV.

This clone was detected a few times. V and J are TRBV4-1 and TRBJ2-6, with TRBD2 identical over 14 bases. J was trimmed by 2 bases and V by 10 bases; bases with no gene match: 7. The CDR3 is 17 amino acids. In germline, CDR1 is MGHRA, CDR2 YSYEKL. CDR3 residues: CATSGLAGGAGANVLTF. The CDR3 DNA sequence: TGCGCCACCTCCGGACTAGCGGGAGGTGCTGGGGCCAACGTCCTGACTTTC.

The CDR3 nucleotides read TGTGCCAGCAGCCGCCTATCGAGGGACACCGGGAGCAATCAGCCCCAGCATTTT. Translated, it gives CASSRLSRDTGSNQPQHF. The chain combines TRBV4-2 with TRBJ1-5; tentatively, D is TRBD1 (6 bases). CDR1 and CDR2 from the germline V gene are LGHNA and YNFKEQ. The CDR3 is 18 amino acids. Trimming removed 4 bases at V and 1 base at J, with 20 bases between.

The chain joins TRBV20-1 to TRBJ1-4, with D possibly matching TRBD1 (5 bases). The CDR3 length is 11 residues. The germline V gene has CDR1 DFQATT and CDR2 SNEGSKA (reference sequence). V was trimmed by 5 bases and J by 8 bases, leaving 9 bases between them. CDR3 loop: CSAPTVEKLFF. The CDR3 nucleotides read TGCAGTGCTCCGACAGTCGAAAAACTGTTTTTT.

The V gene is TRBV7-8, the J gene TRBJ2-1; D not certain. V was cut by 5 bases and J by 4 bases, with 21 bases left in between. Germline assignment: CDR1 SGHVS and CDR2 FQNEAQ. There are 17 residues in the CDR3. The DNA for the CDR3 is TGTGCCAGCAGCCCCCAGCAAGGTAGAGGCCCTTACAATGAGCAGTTCTTC. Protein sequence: CASSPQQGRGPYNEQFF.

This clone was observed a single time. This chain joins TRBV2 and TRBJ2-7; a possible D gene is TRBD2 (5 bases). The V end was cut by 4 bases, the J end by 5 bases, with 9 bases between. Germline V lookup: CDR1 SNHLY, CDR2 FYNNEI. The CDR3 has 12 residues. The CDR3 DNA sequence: TGTGCCAGCAGTGTCGAGGGCCACGAGCAGTACTTC. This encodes CASSVEGHEQYF.

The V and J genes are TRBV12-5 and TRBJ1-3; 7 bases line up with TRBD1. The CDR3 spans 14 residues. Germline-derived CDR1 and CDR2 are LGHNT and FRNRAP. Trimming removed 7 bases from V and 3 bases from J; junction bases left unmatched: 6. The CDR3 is CASAGRDSGNTIYF. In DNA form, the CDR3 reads TGTGCTAGTGCAGGACGGGACAGTGGAAACACCATATATTTT. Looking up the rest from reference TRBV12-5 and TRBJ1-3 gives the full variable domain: DARVTQTPRHKVTEMGQEVTMRCQPILGHNTVFWYRQTMMQGLELLAYFRNRAPLDDSGMPKDRFSAEMPDATLATLKIQPSEPRDSAVYFCASAGRDSGNTIYFGEGSWLTVV.

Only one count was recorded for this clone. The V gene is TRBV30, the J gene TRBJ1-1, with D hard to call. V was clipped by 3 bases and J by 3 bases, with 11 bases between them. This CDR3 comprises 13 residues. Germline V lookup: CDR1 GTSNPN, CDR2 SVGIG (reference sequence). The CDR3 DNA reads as TGTGCCTGGAGGGGGAGCCCGCACACTGAAGCTTTCTTT. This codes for CAWRGSPHTEAFF. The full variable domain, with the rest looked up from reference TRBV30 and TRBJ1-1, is SQTIHQWPATLVQPVGSPLSLECTVEGTSNPNLYWYRQAAGRGLQLLFYSVGIGQISSEVPQNLSASRPQDRQFILSSKKLLLSDSGFYLCAWRGSPHTEAFFGQGTRLTVV.

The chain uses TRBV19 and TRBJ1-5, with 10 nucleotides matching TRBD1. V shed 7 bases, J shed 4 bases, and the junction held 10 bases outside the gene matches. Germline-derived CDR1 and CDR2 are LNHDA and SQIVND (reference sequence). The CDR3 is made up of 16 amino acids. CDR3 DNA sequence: TGTGCCAGTACCACAGCCCGGACAGGGGGTAATCAGCCCCAGCATTTT. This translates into CASTTARTGGNQPQHF.

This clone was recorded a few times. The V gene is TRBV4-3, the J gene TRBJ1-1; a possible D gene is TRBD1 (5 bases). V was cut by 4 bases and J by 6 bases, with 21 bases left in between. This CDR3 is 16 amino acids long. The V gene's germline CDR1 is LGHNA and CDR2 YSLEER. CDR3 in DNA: TGCGCCAGCAGCCCCACCGACAAGGGGAGGGTTTCTGAAGCTTTCTTT. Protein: CASSPTDKGRVSEAFF.

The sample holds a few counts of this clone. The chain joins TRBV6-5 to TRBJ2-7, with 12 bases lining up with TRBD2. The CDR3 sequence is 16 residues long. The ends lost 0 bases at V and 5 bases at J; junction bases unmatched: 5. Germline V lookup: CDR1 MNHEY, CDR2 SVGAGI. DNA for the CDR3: TGTGCCAGCAGTTACTCAAGACTAGCGGGAGCTGACGAGCAGTACTTC. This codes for CASSYSRLAGADEQYF.

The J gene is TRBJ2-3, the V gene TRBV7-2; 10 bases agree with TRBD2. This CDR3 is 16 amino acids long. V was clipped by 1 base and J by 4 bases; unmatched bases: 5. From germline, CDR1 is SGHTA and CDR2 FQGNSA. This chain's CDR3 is CASSLGAGGPADTQYF. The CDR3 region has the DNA TGTGCCAGCAGCTTAGGAGCGGGGGGGCCGGCAGATACGCAGTATTTT.

The CDR3 is CASCRRGGADTQYF. The CDR3 nucleotides read TGTGCCAGCTGCCGGCGGGGAGGGGCAGATACGCAGTATTTT. The V and J genes are TRBV7-2 and TRBJ2-3, with 7 nucleotides matching TRBD2. Unmatched junction bases numbered 9, after V lost 8 bases and J lost 4 bases. The CDR3 is 14 residues long. From germline, CDR1 is SGHTA and CDR2 FQGNSA.

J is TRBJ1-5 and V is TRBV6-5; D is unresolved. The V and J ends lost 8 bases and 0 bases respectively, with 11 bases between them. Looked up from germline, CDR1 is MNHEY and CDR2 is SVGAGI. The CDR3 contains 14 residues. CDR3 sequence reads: CASALDSSNQPQHF. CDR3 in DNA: TGTGCCAGCGCCTTAGACTCTAGCAATCAGCCCCAGCATTTT.

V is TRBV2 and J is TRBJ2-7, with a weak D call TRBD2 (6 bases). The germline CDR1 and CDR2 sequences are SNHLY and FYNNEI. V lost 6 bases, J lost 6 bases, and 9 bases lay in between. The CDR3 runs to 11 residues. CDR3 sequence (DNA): TGTGCCAGCAGGGTGGAGGGCGAGCAGTACTTC. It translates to CASRVEGEQYF.

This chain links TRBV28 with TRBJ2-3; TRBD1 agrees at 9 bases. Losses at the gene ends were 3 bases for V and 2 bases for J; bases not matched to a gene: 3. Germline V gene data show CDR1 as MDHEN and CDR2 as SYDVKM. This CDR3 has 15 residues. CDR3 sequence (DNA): TGTGCCAGCAGTTTGTCACAGGGGGCCACAGATACGCAGTATTTT. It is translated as CASSLSQGATDTQYF.

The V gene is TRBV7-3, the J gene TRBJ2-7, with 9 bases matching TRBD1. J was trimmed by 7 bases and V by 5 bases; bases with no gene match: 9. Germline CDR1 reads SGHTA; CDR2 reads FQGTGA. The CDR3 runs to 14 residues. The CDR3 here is CASSPSGTGQEQYF. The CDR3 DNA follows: TGTGCCAGCAGCCCTTCCGGGACAGGGCAAGAGCAGTACTTC. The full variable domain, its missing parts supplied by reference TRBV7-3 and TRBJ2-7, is GAGVSQTPSNKVTEKGKYVELRCDPISGHTALYWYRQSLGQGPEFLIYFQGTGAADDSGLPNDRFFAVRPEGSVSTLKIQRTERGDSAVYLCASSPSGTGQEQYFGPGTRLTVT.

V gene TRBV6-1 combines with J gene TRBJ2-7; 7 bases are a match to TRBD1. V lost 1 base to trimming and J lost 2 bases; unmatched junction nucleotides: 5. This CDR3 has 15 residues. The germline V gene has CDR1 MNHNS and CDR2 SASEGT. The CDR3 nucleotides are TGTGCCAGCAGTGAAGGTATTCAGGGGGCCTACGAGCAGTACTTC. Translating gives CASSEGIQGAYEQYF.

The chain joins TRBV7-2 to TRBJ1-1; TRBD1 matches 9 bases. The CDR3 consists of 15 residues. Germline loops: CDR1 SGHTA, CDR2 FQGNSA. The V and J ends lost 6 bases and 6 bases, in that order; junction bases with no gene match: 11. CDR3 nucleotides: TGTGCCAGCAGTCCTTTCGGGACAGGGATCCCTGAAGCTTTCTTT. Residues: CASSPFGTGIPEAFF.

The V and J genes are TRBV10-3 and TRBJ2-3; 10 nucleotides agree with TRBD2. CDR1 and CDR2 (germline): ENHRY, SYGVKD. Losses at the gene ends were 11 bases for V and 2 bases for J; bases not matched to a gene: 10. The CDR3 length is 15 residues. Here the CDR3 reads CAGKGLALNTDTQYF. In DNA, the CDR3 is TGTGCCGGAAAGGGACTAGCGCTAAACACAGATACGCAGTATTTT.

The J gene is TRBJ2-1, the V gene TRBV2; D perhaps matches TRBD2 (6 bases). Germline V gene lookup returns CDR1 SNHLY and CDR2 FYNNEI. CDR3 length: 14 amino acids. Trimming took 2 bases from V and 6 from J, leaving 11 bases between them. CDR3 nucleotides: TGTGCCAGCAGTGAATACGGGAGAATCAATGAGCAGTTCTTC. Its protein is CASSEYGRINEQFF.

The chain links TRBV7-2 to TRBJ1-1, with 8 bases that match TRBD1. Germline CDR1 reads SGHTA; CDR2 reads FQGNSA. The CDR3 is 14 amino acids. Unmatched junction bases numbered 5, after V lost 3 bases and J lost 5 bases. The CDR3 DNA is TGTGCCAGCAGCTTCAGGGGGCGCTCTACTGAAGCTTTCTTT. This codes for CASSFRGRSTEAFF.

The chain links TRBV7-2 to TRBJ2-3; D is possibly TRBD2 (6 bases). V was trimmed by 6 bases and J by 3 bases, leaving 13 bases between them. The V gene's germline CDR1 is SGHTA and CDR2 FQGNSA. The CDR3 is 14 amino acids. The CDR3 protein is CASRILATTDTQYF. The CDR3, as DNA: TGTGCCAGCAGGATACTAGCTACAACAGATACGCAGTATTTT. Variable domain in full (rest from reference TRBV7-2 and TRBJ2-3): GAGVSQSPSNKVTEKGKDVELRCDPISGHTALYWYRQSLGQGLEFLIYFQGNSAPDKSGLPSDRFSAERTGGSVSTLTIQRTQQEDSAVYLCASRILATTDTQYFGPGTRLTVL.

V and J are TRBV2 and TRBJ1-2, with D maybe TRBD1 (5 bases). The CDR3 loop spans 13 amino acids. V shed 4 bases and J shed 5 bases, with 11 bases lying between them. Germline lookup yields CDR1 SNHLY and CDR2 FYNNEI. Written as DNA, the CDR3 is TGTGCCAGCAGTGTGCGGGACGTATATGGCTACACCTTC. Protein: CASSVRDVYGYTF.

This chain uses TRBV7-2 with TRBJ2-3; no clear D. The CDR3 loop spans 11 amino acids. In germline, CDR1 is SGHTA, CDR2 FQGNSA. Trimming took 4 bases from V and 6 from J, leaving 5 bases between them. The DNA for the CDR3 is TGTGCCAGCAGCTCTCCGGATACGCAGTATTTT. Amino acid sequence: CASSSPDTQYF.

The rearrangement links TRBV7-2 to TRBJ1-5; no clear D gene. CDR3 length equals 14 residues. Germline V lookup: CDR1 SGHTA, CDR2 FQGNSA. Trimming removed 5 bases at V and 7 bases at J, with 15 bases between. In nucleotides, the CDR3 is TGTGCCAGCAGCCCAGGAGGGCCGGAACAGCCCCAGCATTTT. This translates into CASSPGGPEQPQHF.